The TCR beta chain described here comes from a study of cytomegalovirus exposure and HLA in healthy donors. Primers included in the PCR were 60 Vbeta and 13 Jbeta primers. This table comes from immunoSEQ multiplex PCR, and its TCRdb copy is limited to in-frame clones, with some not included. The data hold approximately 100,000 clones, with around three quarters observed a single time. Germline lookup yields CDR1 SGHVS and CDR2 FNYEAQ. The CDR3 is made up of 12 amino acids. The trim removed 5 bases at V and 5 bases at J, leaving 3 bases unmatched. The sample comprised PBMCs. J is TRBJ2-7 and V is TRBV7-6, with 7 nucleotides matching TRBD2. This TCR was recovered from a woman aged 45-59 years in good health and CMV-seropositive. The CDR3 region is CASSPGGDEQYF. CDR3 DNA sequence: TGTGCCAGCAGCCCTGGGGGGGACGAGCAGTACTTC. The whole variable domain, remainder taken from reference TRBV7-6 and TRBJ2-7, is GAGVSQSPRYKVTKRGQDVALRCDPISGHVSLYWYRQALGQGPEFLTYFNYEAQQDKSGLPNDRFSAERPEGSISTLTIQRTEQRDSAMYRCASSPGGDEQYFGPGTRLTVT.